This T cell receptor (beta chain) came from a study of spatial heterogeneity in lung cancer. Study-wide background: Taken at a median of roughly two years after resection, follow-up PBMC samples underwent sequencing when available.

TCRdb reprocessed the 5' RACE reads with MiXCR, giving one entry per CDR3 protein. The profile shows tens of thousands of distinct CDR3 sequences, just under 20% of them singletons. CDR1 is MNHNS and CDR2 is SASEGT in the germline V gene. The CDR3 contains 14 residues. With V trimmed by 9 bases and J by 4 bases, 9 bases remained unmatched. Of note for this clonotype: Antigen specificity is unknown.

Study-level findings and limits: At tumor resection, ubiquitous expanded TCRs were detected in blood more often than later.

Time point given: blood at routine non-recurrence follow-up after resection. Whole RNA, which was extracted from tumor, nontumor lung tissue or frozen PBMC, was sequenced without any cell sorting. Sequenced material: PBMCs, taken at follow-up. The TCR was taken from a male donor with early-stage non-small cell lung cancer. The rearrangement joins TRBV6-1 to TRBJ1-5; 7 nucleotides match TRBD1. CDR3 sequence (DNA): TGTGCCAGTATACAGGGGCCGGGAAATCAGCCCCAGCATTTT. It is translated as CASIQGPGNQPQHF.